A single sample is the source of the 18 T cell receptor beta chains below, sequenced in a study of T cell repertoires in ileal Crohn's disease. Sequencing was performed with immunoSEQ multiplex PCR; in TCRdb, only in-frame clones are kept and a portion is missing. Of about 14,000 clones listed, 70% to 90% were seen once; the top ten hold 3% to 4.5%. Sequenced input: ileal tissue. These receptors were obtained from an adult with Crohn's disease.

This chain uses TRBV18 with TRBJ1-2; a weak D match, TRBD1 (6 bases). Trimming pared 2 bases from V and 0 bases from J, leaving 10 bases between. The CDR3 covers 15 residues. The V gene's germline CDR1 is KGHSH and CDR2 LQKENI. The CDR3 nucleotides are TGTGCCAGCTCACCAAACAGGGCCCCTAACTATGGCTACACCTTC. Amino acid sequence: CASSPNRAPNYGYTF. The full variable domain, its missing parts supplied by reference TRBV18 and TRBJ1-2, is NAGVMQNPRHLVRRRGQEARLRCSPMKGHSHVYWYRQLPEEGLKFMVYLQKENIIDESGMPKERFSAEFPKEGPSILRIQQVVRGDSAAYFCASSPNRAPNYGYTFGSGTRLTVV.

The chain is built from TRBV9 and TRBJ2-7; D not certain. Per germline, CDR1 SGDLS and CDR2 YYNGEE. The length of the CDR3 is 14 residues. Trimming removed 3 bases from V and 5 bases from J, with 15 bases in between. The CDR3 region has the DNA TGTGCCAGCAGCGGCCAAGAGTCTAGAGACGAGCAGTACTTC. It is translated as CASSGQESRDEQYF. The variable domain in full, with the rest retrieved from reference TRBV9 and TRBJ2-7, is DSGVTQTPKHLITATGQRVTLRCSPRSGDLSVYWYQQSLDQGLQFLIQYYNGEERAKGNILERFSAQQFPDLHSELNLSSLELGDSALYFCASSGQESRDEQYFGPGTRLTVT.

The gene calls are TRBV25-1 and TRBJ2-7; TRBD1 matches 9 bases. V lost 2 bases to trimming and J lost 4 bases; unmatched junction nucleotides: 6. The CDR3 totals 15 residues. The germline CDR1 and CDR2 sequences are MGHDK and SYGVNS. The chain's CDR3 is CASSEGGDRAYEQYF. CDR3 nucleotide sequence: TGTGCCAGCAGTGAAGGAGGGGACAGGGCGTACGAGCAGTACTTC.

This clone occurred once. The germline gene is not matched at one end of the junction; a read error may be the cause. The V call is TRBV5-5, the J call TRBJ2-7, with TRBD2 matching 12 bases. CDR1 SGHKS and CDR2 YYEKEE come from the germline V gene (reference sequence). CDR3 length equals 15 residues. The CDR3 reads CASGLSSGGAGEQYF. DNA of the CDR3: TGTGCCAGCGGCTTGTCTAGCGGGGGGGCAGGGGAGCAGTACTTC. Full variable domain (outside the CDR3, taken from reference TRBV5-5 and TRBJ2-7): DAGVTQSPTHLIKTRGQQVTLRCSPISGHKSVSWYQQVLGQGPQFIFQYYEKEERGRGNFPDRFSARQFPNYSSELNVNALLLGDSALYLCASGLSSGGAGEQYFGPGTRLTVT.

The gene calls are TRBV30 and TRBJ1-2; D gene uncertain. Germline V gives CDR1 GTSNPN, CDR2 SVGIG (reference sequence). V lost 5 bases to trimming and J lost 2 bases, with 18 bases between them. The CDR3 has 15 residues. In DNA, the CDR3 is TGTGCCTGGGAGCCGGGATCCAGACTAAACTATGGCTACACCTTC. As protein: CAWEPGSRLNYGYTF.

The V and J genes are TRBV5-1 and TRBJ1-2, with 9 bases that match TRBD1. The ends lost 4 bases at V and 2 bases at J; junction bases unmatched: 6. Germline loops: CDR1 SGHRS, CDR2 YFSETQ. The CDR3 sequence is 15 residues long. CDR3 loop: CASSLRQGVNYGYTF. For the CDR3, the DNA is TGCGCCAGCAGCCTGCGACAGGGGGTAAACTATGGCTACACCTTC.

The V gene is TRBV5-5, the J gene TRBJ2-7, with a weak D call TRBD2 (5 bases). The V and J ends lost 0 bases and 2 bases respectively, with 12 bases between them. There are 15 residues in the CDR3. Germline V gene lookup returns CDR1 SGHKS and CDR2 YYEKEE (reference sequence). CDR3 sequence reads: CASSLAGYAAYEQYF. DNA of the CDR3: TGTGCCAGCAGCTTGGCGGGGTACGCTGCCTACGAGCAGTACTTC.

The gene calls are TRBV25-1 and TRBJ1-1; no reliable D call. V was cut by 1 base and J by 4 bases, with 10 bases left in between. The germline V gene has CDR1 MGHDK and CDR2 SYGVNS. The CDR3 has 14 amino acids. CDR3 residues: CASSEWREGTEAFF. CDR3 bases: TGTGCCAGCAGTGAATGGAGGGAGGGCACTGAAGCTTTCTTT.

This chain uses TRBV13 with TRBJ2-7; 10 positions agree with TRBD1. The CDR3 length is 15 residues. V lost 7 bases, J lost 1 base, and 7 bases stayed unmatched. The germline V gene encodes CDR1 PRHDT and CDR2 FYEKMQ (reference sequence). CDR3 amino acids: CASKDRGAVSYEQYF. CDR3 in DNA: TGTGCCAGCAAGGACAGGGGGGCGGTTTCCTACGAGCAGTACTTC. Full variable domain (missing parts from reference TRBV13 and TRBJ2-7): AAGVIQSPRHLIKEKRETATLKCYPIPRHDTVYWYQQGPGQDPQFLISFYEKMQSDKGSIPDRFSAQQFSDYHSELNMSSLELGDSALYFCASKDRGAVSYEQYFGPGTRLTVT.

V is TRBV5-4 and J is TRBJ1-6; D gene uncertain. Trimming cost V 3 bases and J 5 bases, with 15 bases left between them. CDR3 length: 16 amino acids. CDR1 SGHNT and CDR2 YYREEE come from the germline V gene (reference sequence). The CDR3 sequence: CASSSSRGLDNSPLHF. The CDR3 DNA reads as TGTGCCAGCAGCTCCAGCCGCGGGCTGGATAATTCACCCCTCCACTTT. The full variable domain, with the rest looked up from reference TRBV5-4 and TRBJ1-6, is ETGVTQSPTHLIKTRGQQVTLRCSSQSGHNTVSWYQQALGQGPQFIFQYYREEENGRGNFPPRFSGLQFPNYSSELNVNALELDDSALYLCASSSSRGLDNSPLHFGNGTRLTVT.

The chain joins TRBV27 to TRBJ2-1, with TRBD1 identical over 10 bases. V gave up 1 base and J gave up 10 bases; unmatched junction bases: 4. The CDR3 totals 14 residues. The germline V gene encodes CDR1 MNHEY and CDR2 SMNVEV (reference sequence). CDR3 in amino acids: CASSLLWGQGEQFF. CDR3 DNA sequence: TGTGCCAGCAGTTTATTATGGGGACAGGGGGAGCAGTTCTTC.

The chain recombines TRBV9 with TRBJ2-5; no firm D call. Per germline, CDR1 SGDLS and CDR2 YYNGEE. Trimming stripped 0 bases from V and 1 base from J, with 7 bases between. CDR3 size: 14 residues. CDR3 coding DNA: TGTGCCAGCAGCGTAGGTATCCCCCAAGAGACCCAGTACTTC. Residues: CASSVGIPQETQYF.

The sample holds one count of this clone. This chain uses TRBV6-4 with TRBJ2-5; D possibly corresponds to TRBD2 (6 bases). The CDR3 sequence is 13 residues long. Germline CDR1 is MRHNA and CDR2 is SNTAGT. Between the trimmed V and J ends, which lost 6 bases and 2 bases, there was a span of 10 bases. CDR3: CASSVAAQETQYF. Here the CDR3 DNA reads TGTGCCAGCAGCGTAGCGGCGCAAGAGACCCAGTACTTC.

The CDR3 DNA reads as TGTGCCAGCAGTTTAGGGGGGGATACGCAGTATTTT. Residues: CASSLGGDTQYF. This chain links TRBV28 with TRBJ2-3, with D perhaps TRBD2 (6 bases). The V end was cut by 2 bases, the J end by 6 bases, with 6 bases between. Germline lookup yields CDR1 MDHEN and CDR2 SYDVKM. The CDR3 is 12 amino acids.

This chain uses TRBV27 with TRBJ2-2; a weak D match, TRBD1 (6 bases). Germline V CDR1 and CDR2: MNHEY, SMNVEV (reference sequence). The V end was cut by 2 bases, the J end by 4 bases, with 11 bases between. This CDR3 has 15 amino acids. CDR3 nucleotides: TGTGCCAGCAGTTTAAACAGGGCAAGCACCGGGGAGCTGTTTTTT. Its protein is CASSLNRASTGELFF.

Remarks on this clone: Other DNA sequences in this sample translate to the same CDR3. The gene calls are TRBV7-8 and TRBJ2-2; the match to TRBD2 covers 9 bases. CDR1 and CDR2 (germline): SGHVS, FQNEAQ. The CDR3 length is 15 residues. Germline trimming cut 5 bases from V and 1 base from J; bases unmatched to any gene: 2. Here the CDR3 reads CASSRGGGNTGELFF. The CDR3 nucleotides read TGTGCCAGCAGCCGCGGGGGGGGGAACACCGGGGAGCTGTTTTTT. The variable domain in full, with the rest retrieved from reference TRBV7-8 and TRBJ2-2, is GAGVSQSPRYKVAKRGQDVALRCDPISGHVSLFWYQQALGQGPEFLTYFQNEAQLDKSGLPSDRFFAERPEGSVSTLKIQRTQQEDSAVYLCASSRGGGNTGELFFGEGSRLTVL.

This clone is a singleton in its sample. V and J are TRBV6-1 and TRBJ2-7; 11 nucleotides agree with TRBD1. Per germline, CDR1 MNHNS and CDR2 SASEGT. V lost 6 bases to trimming and J lost 5 bases; unmatched junction nucleotides: 3. The CDR3 sequence is 13 residues long. CDR3 protein: CASRKGQGDEQYF. CDR3 coding DNA: TGTGCCAGCAGGAAGGGACAGGGGGACGAGCAGTACTTC.

The chain recombines TRBV30 with TRBJ2-7, with TRBD2 matching over 12 bases. Germline V gives CDR1 GTSNPN, CDR2 SVGIG (reference sequence). The CDR3 is 17 amino acids. After removal of 4 bases from V and 2 bases from J, the junction contained 12 bases not matched to a gene. The CDR3 DNA reads as TGTGCCTGGACCCTTCCGACTAGCGGGAGATCCACCTACGAGCAGTACTTC. Amino acid sequence: CAWTLPTSGRSTYEQYF.